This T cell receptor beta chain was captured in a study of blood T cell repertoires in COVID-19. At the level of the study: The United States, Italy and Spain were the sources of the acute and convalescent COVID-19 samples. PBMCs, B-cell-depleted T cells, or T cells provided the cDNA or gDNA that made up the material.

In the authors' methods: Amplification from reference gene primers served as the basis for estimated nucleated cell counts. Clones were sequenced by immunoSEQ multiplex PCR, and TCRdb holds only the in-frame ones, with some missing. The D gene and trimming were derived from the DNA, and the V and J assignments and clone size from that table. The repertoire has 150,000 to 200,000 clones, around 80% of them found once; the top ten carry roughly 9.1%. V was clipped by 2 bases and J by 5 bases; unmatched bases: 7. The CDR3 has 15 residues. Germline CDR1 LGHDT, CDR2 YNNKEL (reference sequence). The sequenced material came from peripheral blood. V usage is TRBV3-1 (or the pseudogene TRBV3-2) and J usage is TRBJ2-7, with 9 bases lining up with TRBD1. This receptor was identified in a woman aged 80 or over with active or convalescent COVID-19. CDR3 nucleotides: TGTGCCAGCAGCCAACAGGCACAGGGGGCCCACGAGCAGTACTTC. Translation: CASSQQAQGAHEQYF.